These 32 T cell receptor beta chains were all obtained from the same sample, sequenced in a study of cytomegalovirus exposure and HLA in healthy donors. Produced via immunoSEQ multiplex PCR; TCRdb's table is partial and in-frame only. Among 150,000 or so clones listed, about four fifths were seen once. Input material: PBMCs. These receptors were collected from a man aged 25-45 years in good health and CMV-seropositive.

V gene TRBV5-6 combines with J gene TRBJ1-1; D call uncertain. This CDR3 has 18 amino acids. The V gene's germline CDR1 is SGHDT and CDR2 YYEEEE. Trimming took off 5 bases at V and 3 bases at J, with 26 bases between the two ends. The DNA of the CDR3 is TGTGCCAGCAGTTCACAGCTGGCAGGATGGATTTCCTACACTGAAGCTTTCTTT. Protein product: CASSSQLAGWISYTEAFF.

V usage is TRBV27 and J usage is TRBJ2-1, with 9 bases that match TRBD2. CDR3 length: 16 amino acids. Germline-derived CDR1 and CDR2 are MNHEY and SMNVEV (reference sequence). The V gene end was trimmed by 5 bases and the J gene end by 7 bases; junction bases not matched to a gene: 12. Here the CDR3 reads CASSPHSSGKGNEQFF. In DNA form, the CDR3 reads TGTGCCAGCAGTCCGCACTCTAGCGGGAAGGGTAATGAGCAGTTCTTC.

The chain uses TRBV2 and TRBJ1-4; D unclear. Trimming shortened V by 5 bases and J by 0 bases, and 10 bases separated the two germline ends. The CDR3 runs 15 residues. Germline CDR1 reads SNHLY; CDR2 reads FYNNEI. This CDR3 reads CASSRRLATNEKLFF. The DNA for the CDR3 is TGTGCCAGCAGTAGAAGACTTGCAACTAATGAAAAACTGTTTTTT.

The J gene is TRBJ1-6, the V gene TRBV7-9; TRBD1 agrees at 8 bases. Per germline, CDR1 SEHNR and CDR2 FQNEAQ (reference sequence). V gave up 3 bases and J gave up 10 bases; unmatched junction bases: 5. The CDR3 loop spans 14 amino acids. The CDR3 DNA follows: TGTGCCAGCAGCTTCGGGACAGGTGAATCACCCCTCCACTTT. Residues: CASSFGTGESPLHF.

This chain joins TRBV2 and TRBJ2-1; tentative D call: TRBD2 (6 bases). The CDR3 is 12 residues long. V lost 7 bases and J lost 5, with 9 bases in between. Germline V CDR1 and CDR2: SNHLY, FYNNEI. The chain's CDR3 is CASTREDNEQFF. The DNA of the CDR3 is TGTGCCAGCACCAGGGAGGACAATGAGCAGTTCTTC. The full variable domain, completed using reference TRBV2 and TRBJ2-1, is EPEVTQTPSHQVTQMGQEVILRCVPISNHLYFYWYRQILGQKVEFLVSFYNNEISEKSEIFDDQFSVERPDGSNFTLKIRSTKLEDSAMYFCASTREDNEQFFGPGTRLTVL.

This clone was observed once. This chain connects TRBV28 to TRBJ1-2; 7 bases agree with TRBD1. Trimming removed 5 bases from V and 5 bases from J; junction bases left unmatched: 5. This CDR3 is built from 13 residues. Germline CDR1 MDHEN, CDR2 SYDVKM. The CDR3 sequence: CASSGPGGYGYTF. DNA for the CDR3: TGTGCCAGCAGTGGACCAGGGGGTTATGGCTACACCTTC.

The chain recombines TRBV9 with TRBJ1-1; 7 nucleotides agree with TRBD1. V was pared by 4 bases and J by 0 bases, with 6 bases of the junction left unmatched. From germline, CDR1 is SGDLS and CDR2 YYNGEE. This CDR3 contains 15 residues. The CDR3 nucleotides are TGTGCCAGCAGCTCCCGACAGGGCATGAACACTGAAGCTTTCTTT. Protein product: CASSSRQGMNTEAFF.

This sequence joins TRBV7-2 and TRBJ2-7; 9 positions match TRBD2. The germline V gene encodes CDR1 SGHTA and CDR2 FQGNSA. The CDR3 covers 18 residues. Germline trimming cut 0 bases from V and 0 bases from J; bases unmatched to any gene: 9. The CDR3 sequence is CASSLAWASGVSSYEQYF. CDR3 in DNA: TGTGCCAGCAGCTTAGCTTGGGCTAGCGGGGTTAGCTCCTACGAGCAGTACTTC.

The chain links TRBV6-1 to TRBJ2-4; TRBD2 might be the D (6 bases). From germline, CDR1 is MNHNS and CDR2 SASEGT. Trimming stripped 8 bases from V and 2 bases from J, with 16 bases between. This CDR3 region has 15 residues. CDR3 sequence: CASVGRGWSKNIQYF. The DNA of the CDR3 is TGTGCCAGCGTAGGGCGGGGATGGTCCAAAAACATTCAGTACTTC.

The sample holds a few counts of this clone. This chain links TRBV9 with TRBJ2-6; 8 bases are shared with TRBD1. CDR1 is SGDLS and CDR2 is YYNGEE in the germline V gene. J gave up 0 bases and V 4 bases, and 12 bases lay outside the gene matches. The length of the CDR3 is 19 residues. The chain's CDR3 is CASSQRTGISPSGANVLTF. The CDR3 DNA sequence: TGTGCCAGCAGCCAACGGACAGGGATCTCCCCCTCTGGGGCCAACGTCCTGACTTTC.

The J gene is TRBJ2-1, the V gene TRBV9; perhaps TRBD1 as D (6 bases). Between the trimmed V and J ends, which lost 4 bases and 2 bases, there was a span of 16 bases. CDR1 SGDLS and CDR2 YYNGEE come from the germline V gene. CDR3 length: 16 residues. CDR3 residues: CASSILGQGTYNEQFF. CDR3 nucleotide sequence: TGTGCCAGCAGCATCCTCGGGCAGGGGACCTACAATGAGCAGTTCTTC.

The chain combines TRBV28 with TRBJ2-7, with 7 bases fitting TRBD1. CDR1 and CDR2 from the germline V gene are MDHEN and SYDVKM. There are 16 residues in the CDR3. J gave up 2 bases and V 5 bases, and 12 bases lay outside the gene matches. The CDR3: CASSGTGTVLTYEQYF. CDR3 DNA: TGTGCCAGCAGTGGTACTGGGACAGTCTTGACCTACGAGCAGTACTTC.

This chain joins TRBV5-4 and TRBJ2-3; no clear D. Looked up from germline, CDR1 is SGHNT and CDR2 is YYREEE (reference sequence). The ends were cut back, 4 bases at V and 0 bases at J, with 9 bases in the middle. This CDR3 comprises 14 residues. CDR3 region: CASSANPSTDTQYF. In DNA, the CDR3 is TGTGCCAGCAGCGCGAATCCTAGCACAGATACGCAGTATTTT. The full variable domain, in which reference TRBV5-4 and TRBJ2-3 provide the parts outside the CDR3, is ETGVTQSPTHLIKTRGQQVTLRCSSQSGHNTVSWYQQALGQGPQFIFQYYREEENGRGNFPPRFSGLQFPNYSSELNVNALELDDSALYLCASSANPSTDTQYFGPGTRLTVL.

This clone was seen only once. This chain connects TRBV29-1 to TRBJ2-7, with TRBD1 matching over 10 bases. This CDR3 is built from 15 residues. V lost 1 base to trimming and J lost 1 base; unmatched junction nucleotides: 4. Germline V lookup: CDR1 SQVTM, CDR2 ANQGSEA. In DNA, the CDR3 is TGCAGCGTTGAAGCAGGGGACAGGGGATCCTACGAGCAGTACTTC. Translation gives CSVEAGDRGSYEQYF.

This chain links TRBV9 with TRBJ2-4, with 7 bases matching TRBD2. Germline V lookup: CDR1 SGDLS, CDR2 YYNGEE. CDR3 length: 16 residues. V lost 4 bases to trimming and J lost 2 bases; unmatched junction nucleotides: 9. DNA of the CDR3: TGTGCCAGCAGCCCCGGGACTACGATGCCCAAAAACATTCAGTACTTC. Amino acid sequence: CASSPGTTMPKNIQYF.

There are a few counts of this clone. The chain has TRBV13 and TRBJ1-6, with a possible D match to TRBD1 (5 bases). In germline, CDR1 is PRHDT, CDR2 FYEKMQ (reference sequence). The CDR3 length is 15 residues. Trimming took 5 bases from V and 9 from J, leaving 17 bases between them. This chain's CDR3 is CASSPTGLLASPLHF. In DNA form, the CDR3 reads TGTGCCAGCAGCCCCACAGGCCTACTTGCTTCACCCCTCCACTTT.

This chain uses TRBV7-6 with TRBJ2-7; 14 bases line up with TRBD2. This CDR3 comprises 17 residues. V lost 7 bases and J lost 7; bases outside the gene matches: 15. Germline CDR1 SGHVS, CDR2 FNYEAQ. CDR3 loop: CASTGTSGRLGDGEQYF. The CDR3 nucleotides are TGTGCCAGCACCGGGACTAGCGGGAGATTGGGTGACGGGGAGCAGTACTTC. The variable domain in full, with the rest retrieved from reference TRBV7-6 and TRBJ2-7, is GAGVSQSPRYKVTKRGQDVALRCDPISGHVSLYWYRQALGQGPEFLTYFNYEAQQDKSGLPNDRFSAERPEGSISTLTIQRTEQRDSAMYRCASTGTSGRLGDGEQYFGPGTRLTVT.

This clone was seen just once. V usage is TRBV9 and J usage is TRBJ2-3; tentative D call: TRBD2 (5 bases). V shed 4 bases and J shed 3 bases, with 18 bases lying between them. The CDR3 length is 16 residues. Germline V gene data show CDR1 as SGDLS and CDR2 as YYNGEE. DNA of the CDR3: TGTGCCAGCAGCCCACAGAGAGTCCGAGGGACAGATACGCAGTATTTT. It translates to CASSPQRVRGTDTQYF.

The chain has TRBV2 and TRBJ2-4; D is possibly TRBD2 (5 bases). V was pared by 8 bases and J by 4 bases, with 12 bases between. The CDR3 runs to 13 residues. Germline V gene sequence: CDR1 SNHLY, CDR2 FYNNEI. The chain's CDR3 is CASEKTGKNIQYF. In DNA form, the CDR3 reads TGTGCCAGCGAGAAGACGGGAAAAAACATTCAGTACTTC.

The chain links TRBV10-3 to TRBJ2-2; 11 bases are a match to TRBD2. CDR1 is ENHRY and CDR2 is SYGVKD in the germline V gene. J lost 6 bases, V lost 6 bases, and 6 bases had no gene match. The CDR3 sequence is 15 residues long. The CDR3 is CAISLAGGPAGELFF. Here the CDR3 DNA reads TGTGCCATCAGCTTAGCGGGAGGGCCGGCCGGGGAGCTGTTTTTT.

This clone has more than one count but fewer than ten. The chain recombines TRBV19 with TRBJ1-2, with D possibly TRBD1 on 6 matching bases. CDR1 is LNHDA, CDR2 SQIVND, per germline (reference sequence). This CDR3 has 13 amino acids. Trimming left V 7 bases short and J 8 bases short, with 17 bases between. The CDR3, as DNA: TGTGCCAGTATCGAGGCAGGGGCAGAAGGCTACACCTTC. Translating it yields CASIEAGAEGYTF.

This clone was counted a few times. This same CDR3 is encoded by further DNA sequences in the sample. The chain is built from TRBV7-2 and TRBJ1-6; no definite D call. V dropped 4 bases and J dropped 7 bases, with 5 bases sitting between them. The CDR3 is made up of 12 amino acids. The V gene's germline CDR1 is SGHTA and CDR2 FQGNSA. The CDR3 nucleotides read TGTGCCAGCAGCTCGACAAATTCACCCCTCCACTTT. This codes for CASSSTNSPLHF.

CDR3 DNA sequence: TGTGCCAGCAGTTTTTTTAGGACAGGGCAAAACATTCAGTACTTC. Its translation is CASSFFRTGQNIQYF. This chain uses TRBV27 with TRBJ2-4, with 8 bases fitting TRBD1. The CDR3 is made up of 15 amino acids. Germline CDR1 is MNHEY and CDR2 is SMNVEV (reference sequence). After removal of 3 bases from V and 5 bases from J, the junction contained 6 bases not matched to a gene.

The chain uses TRBV6-1 and TRBJ2-7; 8 bases are shared with TRBD1. The CDR3 consists of 13 residues. Looked up from germline, CDR1 is MNHNS and CDR2 is SASEGT. The ends lost 3 bases at V and 3 bases at J; junction bases unmatched: 1. The CDR3 bases are TGTGCCAGCAGTGAGACAGGGGTCTACGAGCAGTACTTC. It is translated as CASSETGVYEQYF.

The chain uses TRBV7-3 and TRBJ2-5, with a weak D call TRBD1 (6 bases). V was cut by 4 bases and J by 3 bases, with 9 bases left in between. The CDR3 spans 13 residues. Germline lookup yields CDR1 SGHTA and CDR2 FQGTGA. CDR3 in amino acids: CASSSGQKETQYF. The DNA for the CDR3 is TGTGCCAGCAGCTCTGGACAGAAAGAGACCCAGTACTTC.

The chain couples TRBV28 to TRBJ2-7; 10 nucleotides align to TRBD1. Unmatched junction bases numbered 9, after V lost 5 bases and J lost 5 bases. The CDR3 has 15 amino acids. Germline CDR1 and CDR2: MDHEN and SYDVKM. Here the CDR3 reads CASSAPGTGAHEQYF. The CDR3 DNA reads TGTGCCAGCAGTGCCCCCGGGACAGGGGCCCACGAGCAGTACTTC.

This chain links TRBV25-1 with TRBJ1-4; D gene unclear. The CDR3 loop spans 15 amino acids. Trimming cost V 1 base and J 8 bases, with 14 bases left between them. The germline gives CDR1 MGHDK, CDR2 SYGVNS. CDR3 region: CASSEFRGIGEKLFF. The CDR3 coding sequence is TGTGCCAGCAGTGAATTTCGCGGAATTGGGGAAAAACTGTTTTTT.

The V gene is TRBV9, the J gene TRBJ2-2; D is possibly TRBD2 (5 bases). This CDR3 is 15 amino acids long. V dropped 0 bases and J dropped 6 bases, with 12 bases sitting between them. The germline CDR1 and CDR2 sequences are SGDLS and YYNGEE. CDR3 amino acids: CASSVAGEYPGELFF. CDR3 coding DNA: TGTGCCAGCAGCGTAGCCGGGGAGTACCCCGGGGAGCTGTTTTTT.

This rearrangement joins TRBV29-1 to TRBJ2-5; 13 bases are shared with TRBD2. Germline V gives CDR1 SQVTM, CDR2 ANQGSEA. This CDR3 spans 13 amino acids. J lost 5 bases, V lost 7 bases, and 4 bases had no gene match. CDR3 DNA sequence: TGCAGCGGTGCGACTAGCGGGGGGGAGACCCAGTACTTC. As protein: CSGATSGGETQYF.

The V gene is TRBV5-1, the J gene TRBJ2-2, with TRBD1 identical over 7 bases. V lost 4 bases to trimming and J lost 7 bases; unmatched junction nucleotides: 10. The CDR3 is 15 residues long. CDR1 is SGHRS, CDR2 YFSETQ, per germline. CDR3 sequence reads: CASSPGTEGVGELFF. CDR3 nucleotides: TGCGCCAGCAGCCCCGGGACAGAGGGCGTCGGGGAGCTGTTTTTT.

The chain employs TRBV5-5 and TRBJ1-2; weak D call: TRBD1 (6 bases). Trimming removed 9 bases at V and 2 bases at J, with 20 bases between. Germline V gene lookup returns CDR1 SGHKS and CDR2 YYEKEE (reference sequence). The CDR3 has 15 residues. The CDR3 spells CANPIPGHKNYGYTF. Written as DNA, the CDR3 is TGTGCCAATCCCATACCGGGACATAAAAACTATGGCTACACCTTC.

V gene TRBV27 combines with J gene TRBJ1-1, with D hard to call. Germline CDR1 reads MNHEY; CDR2 reads SMNVEV (reference sequence). The ends were cut back, 8 bases at V and 7 bases at J, with 8 bases in the middle. The CDR3 contains 10 residues. The CDR3 spells CASPFSEAFF. In nucleotides, the CDR3 is TGTGCCAGCCCTTTTAGTGAAGCTTTCTTT.